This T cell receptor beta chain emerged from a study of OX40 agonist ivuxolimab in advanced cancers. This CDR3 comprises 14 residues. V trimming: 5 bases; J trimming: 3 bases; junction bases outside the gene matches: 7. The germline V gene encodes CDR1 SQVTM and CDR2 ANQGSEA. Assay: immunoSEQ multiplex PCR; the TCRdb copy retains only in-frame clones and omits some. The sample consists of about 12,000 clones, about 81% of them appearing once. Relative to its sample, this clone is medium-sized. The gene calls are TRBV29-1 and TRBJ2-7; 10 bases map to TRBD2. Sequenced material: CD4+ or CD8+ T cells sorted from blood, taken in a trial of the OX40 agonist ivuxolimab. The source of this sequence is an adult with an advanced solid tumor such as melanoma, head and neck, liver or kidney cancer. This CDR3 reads CSVSLAGAYYEQYF. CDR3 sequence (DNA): TGCAGCGTTAGCCTAGCGGGAGCATACTACGAGCAGTACTTC.